A single sample gave rise to the 18 T cell receptor beta chains below, sequenced in a study of beta chain features in type 1 diabetes. Every bit of the isolated RNA underwent reverse transcription, so sequencing read expressed TCRB transcripts. This table comes from immunoSEQ multiplex PCR, and its TCRdb copy is limited to in-frame clones, with some not included. The data show 810,000 or so clones, roughly 15% seen once. The sample consisted of naive CD4+ T cells from blood. These TCRs come from a woman aged 18-29 years in good health.

The rearrangement links TRBV18 to TRBJ1-1; no reliable D call. The CDR3 has 16 amino acids. Trimming left V 1 base short and J 1 base short, with 13 bases between. Germline V gene lookup returns CDR1 KGHSH and CDR2 LQKENI. The DNA for the CDR3 is TGTGCCAGCTCACCACGAGGCCCAACTTCGAACACTGAAGCTTTCTTT. Translation gives CASSPRGPTSNTEAFF.

There are a few counts of this clone. The gene calls are TRBV28 and TRBJ1-5; 9 positions agree with TRBD1. The CDR3 extends over 15 amino acids. V shed 7 bases and J 10 bases; nucleotides not matched to a gene: 14. Germline V gene sequence: CDR1 MDHEN, CDR2 SYDVKM. The CDR3 nucleotides are TGTGCCAGCATACTACGGACACAGGGGGCGCTTCCCCAGCATTTT. It yields the protein CASILRTQGALPQHF. Together with reference TRBV28 and TRBJ1-5, the CDR3 gives the full variable domain: DVKVTQSSRYLVKRTGEKVFLECVQDMDHENMFWYRQDPGLGLRLIYFSYDVKMKEKGDIPEGYSVSREKKERFSLILESASTNQTSMYLCASILRTQGALPQHFGDGTRLSIL.

The J gene is TRBJ2-3, the V gene TRBV10-2; D remains unclear. This CDR3 has 13 amino acids. The V end was cut by 0 bases, the J end by 7 bases, with 8 bases between. Germline CDR1 WSHSY, CDR2 SAAADI. The CDR3 DNA reads TGCGCCAGCAGTGAGTCACAAGGGAATACGCAGTATTTT. Protein product: CASSESQGNTQYF.

This chain uses TRBV7-9 with TRBJ2-5; 14 nucleotides match TRBD2. CDR1 is SEHNR and CDR2 is FQNEAQ in the germline V gene (reference sequence). This CDR3 has 18 amino acids. V shed 4 bases and J 6 bases; nucleotides not matched to a gene: 13. CDR3 in DNA: TGTGCCAGCAGCTCGAACTCATGGACTAGCGGGAGGATCAAGACCCAGTACTTC. Protein product: CASSSNSWTSGRIKTQYF.

A single count supports this clone. This chain connects TRBV7-9 to TRBJ2-5; 8 positions agree with TRBD1. The end of the DNA fits TRBJ2-7 better, so the J call may be wrong. CDR3 length: 15 residues. In germline, CDR1 is SEHNR, CDR2 FQNEAQ (reference sequence). CDR3 bases: TGTGCCAGCAGCTCCGGGACAGGTCTCGCCTACGAGCAGTACTTC. Its translation: CASSSGTGLAYEQYF.

The chain joins TRBV7-2 to TRBJ2-2; TRBD2 might be the D (5 bases). This CDR3 has 14 residues. V was cut by 5 bases and J by 2 bases, with 9 bases left in between. Germline loops: CDR1 SGHTA, CDR2 FQGNSA. This CDR3 is CASSVGLNTGELFF. The CDR3 DNA sequence: TGTGCCAGCAGCGTTGGACTTAACACCGGGGAGCTGTTTTTT. The full variable domain, in which reference TRBV7-2 and TRBJ2-2 provide the parts outside the CDR3, is GAGVSQSPSNKVTEKGKDVELRCDPISGHTALYWYRQSLGQGLEFLIYFQGNSAPDKSGLPSDRFSAERTGGSVSTLTIQRTQQEDSAVYLCASSVGLNTGELFFGEGSRLTVL.

This clone was recorded a few times. This rearrangement joins TRBV18 to TRBJ1-5, with D unresolved. Germline V gives CDR1 KGHSH, CDR2 LQKENI. This CDR3 region has 14 residues. V shed 6 bases and J shed 5 bases, with 14 bases lying between them. The CDR3 protein is CASSNSGRHQPQHF. The CDR3 nucleotides read TGTGCCAGCTCTAATTCCGGGCGGCATCAGCCCCAGCATTTT.

This clone was seen only a few times. The chain joins TRBV18 to TRBJ2-3; D may be TRBD2 (6 bases). The V and J ends lost 5 bases and 2 bases respectively, with 11 bases between them. Germline V gives CDR1 KGHSH, CDR2 LQKENI. This CDR3 has 14 amino acids. The CDR3 is CASSDSGPTDTQYF. CDR3 sequence (DNA): TGTGCCAGCTCAGATAGCGGTCCCACAGATACGCAGTATTTT.

V is TRBV15 and J is TRBJ1-1; the match to TRBD1 covers 7 bases. The CDR3 contains 13 residues. The ends lost 1 base at V and 8 bases at J; junction bases unmatched: 4. Germline CDR1 and CDR2: LNHNV and YYDKDF (reference sequence). Here the CDR3 reads CATSRAVRGEAFF. CDR3 coding DNA: TGTGCCACCAGCAGAGCTGTCAGGGGGGAAGCTTTCTTT.

This clone has just a few counts. The chain joins TRBV9 to TRBJ2-5, with 12 bases aligning to TRBD2. V trimming: 0 bases; J trimming: 5 bases; junction bases outside the gene matches: 8. CDR1 is SGDLS, CDR2 YYNGEE, per germline. The CDR3 runs to 17 residues. The CDR3 DNA sequence: TGTGCCAGCAGCGTAGGTGGACTAGCGGGAAGGGGGGAGACCCAGTACTTC. It encodes CASSVGGLAGRGETQYF.

The rearrangement links TRBV28 to TRBJ2-1, with TRBD2 matching over 11 bases. V dropped 5 bases and J dropped 5; count of bases not matched to a gene: 2. CDR3 length equals 14 residues. Germline values: CDR1 MDHEN, CDR2 SYDVKM. CDR3 sequence (DNA): TGTGCCAGCAGTGGGACTAGCGGAAACAATGAGCAGTTCTTC. Protein product: CASSGTSGNNEQFF.

This clone was seen a handful of times. The chain is built from TRBV4-3 and TRBJ1-5; D is undetermined. The germline V gene encodes CDR1 LGHNA and CDR2 YSLEER. The CDR3 has 14 residues. The V gene lost 0 bases and the J gene lost 4 bases, with 7 bases spanning the gap. The CDR3 DNA sequence: TGCGCCAGCAGCCAAGAACTCACTAATCAGCCCCAGCATTTT. It translates to CASSQELTNQPQHF.

This rearrangement joins TRBV4-3 to TRBJ1-5, with D hard to call. Between the trimmed V and J ends, which lost 6 bases and 7 bases, there was a span of 19 bases. This CDR3 spans 15 amino acids. Germline V lookup: CDR1 LGHNA, CDR2 YSLEER. CDR3 protein: CASSPDPDANQPQHF. The CDR3 DNA is TGCGCCAGCAGTCCAGATCCAGACGCGAACCAGCCCCAGCATTTT.

The chain is built from TRBV9 and TRBJ2-1; no clear D. Germline V gives CDR1 SGDLS, CDR2 YYNGEE. The V and J ends lost 3 bases and 3 bases respectively, with 13 bases between them. There are 15 residues in the CDR3. This chain's CDR3 is CASSESARSYNEQFF. The CDR3 DNA follows: TGTGCCAGCAGCGAGAGTGCGCGGAGCTACAATGAGCAGTTCTTC.

J is TRBJ1-1 and V is TRBV5-8, with TRBD1 matching over 9 bases. Looked up from germline, CDR1 is SGHTS and CDR2 is YDEGEE. This CDR3 is built from 13 residues. Germline trimming cut 4 bases from V and 7 bases from J; bases unmatched to any gene: 5. The CDR3 sequence: CASSPDRGGEAFF. CDR3 DNA sequence: TGTGCCAGCAGCCCGGACAGGGGAGGTGAAGCTTTCTTT. The full variable domain, completed using reference TRBV5-8 and TRBJ1-1, is EAGVTQSPTHLIKTRGQQATLRCSPISGHTSVYWYQQALGLGLQFLLWYDEGEERNRGNFPPRFSGRQFPNYSSELNVNALELEDSALYLCASSPDRGGEAFFGQGTRLTVV.

The table lists this clone with a few counts. This sequence joins TRBV6-6 and TRBJ1-5; D is uncertain. This CDR3 has 12 residues. Germline CDR1 MNHNY, CDR2 SVGAGI (reference sequence). Trimming stripped 5 bases from V and 11 bases from J, with 13 bases between. CDR3 protein: CASSIPGGAQHF. Written as DNA, the CDR3 is TGTGCCAGCAGTATACCCGGTGGGGCCCAGCATTTT.

This sequence joins TRBV7-2 and TRBJ2-7; the D is unclear. The CDR3 sequence is 14 residues long. Germline lookup yields CDR1 SGHTA and CDR2 FQGNSA. The V end was cut by 3 bases, the J end by 1 base, with 10 bases between. The CDR3 bases are TGTGCCAGCAGCTTTACGGGTTCGTCCTACGAGCAGTACTTC. It is translated as CASSFTGSSYEQYF.

This chain joins TRBV28 and TRBJ1-2; D might be TRBD1 (5 bases). Germline-derived CDR1 and CDR2 are MDHEN and SYDVKM. The CDR3 contains 12 residues. The V gene lost 5 bases and the J gene lost 10 bases, with 14 bases spanning the gap. In DNA, the CDR3 is TGTGCCAGCAGTGGGGCCTACACGGCCTACACCTTC. It specifies CASSGAYTAYTF.